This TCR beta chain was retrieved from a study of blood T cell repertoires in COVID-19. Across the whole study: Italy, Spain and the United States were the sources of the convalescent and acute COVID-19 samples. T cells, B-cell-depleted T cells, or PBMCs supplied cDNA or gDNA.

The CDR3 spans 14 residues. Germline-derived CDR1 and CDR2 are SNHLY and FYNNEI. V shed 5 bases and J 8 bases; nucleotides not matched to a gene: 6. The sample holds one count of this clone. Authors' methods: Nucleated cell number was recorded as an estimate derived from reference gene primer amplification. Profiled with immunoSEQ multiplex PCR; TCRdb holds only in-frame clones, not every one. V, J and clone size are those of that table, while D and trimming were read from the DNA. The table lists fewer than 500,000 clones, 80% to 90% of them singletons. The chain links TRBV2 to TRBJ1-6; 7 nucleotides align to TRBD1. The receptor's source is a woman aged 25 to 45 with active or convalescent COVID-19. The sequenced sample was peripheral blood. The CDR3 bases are TGTGCCAGCAGTATTAGACAGGGAGATTCACCCCTCCACTTT. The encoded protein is CASSIRQGDSPLHF.